The 28 T cell receptor beta chains presented below share a single source sample, sequenced in a study of cytomegalovirus exposure and HLA in healthy donors. The data were produced by immunoSEQ multiplex PCR, yet TCRdb's version contains in-frame clones alone and is incomplete. The data contain about 240,000 clones, more than 75% of them singletons. Sequenced sample: PBMCs. These TCRs come from a woman under 40 in good health and CMV-seropositive.

The rearrangement links TRBV30 to TRBJ2-5; TRBD1 agrees at 8 bases. With V trimmed by 5 bases and J by 5 bases, 16 bases remained unmatched. CDR1 GTSNPN and CDR2 SVGIG come from the germline V gene (reference sequence). The CDR3 extends over 16 amino acids. This CDR3 is CAWRTGRQGASETQYF. The DNA of the CDR3 is TGTGCCTGGCGGACCGGTCGGCAGGGGGCAAGTGAGACCCAGTACTTC.

Here the CDR3 DNA reads TGCAGCGTAGACGGGACTAGCCAAGAGACCCAGTACTTC. Amino acids: CSVDGTSQETQYF. The chain carries TRBV29-1 and TRBJ2-5; 8 bases fit TRBD2. This CDR3 spans 13 amino acids. V was clipped by 6 bases and J by 1 base; unmatched bases: 4. CDR1 and CDR2 from the germline V gene are SQVTM and ANQGSEA.

V and J are TRBV4-2 and TRBJ2-2; 10 bases agree with TRBD2. The CDR3 runs to 18 residues. The junction had 11 bases not matched to a gene; V was cut back by 4 bases and J by 3 bases. From germline, CDR1 is LGHNA and CDR2 YNFKEQ. CDR3 in DNA: TGTGCCAGCAGCCCCAGGGGGACAAGCGGGAGGGACACCGGGGAGCTGTTTTTT. As protein: CASSPRGTSGRDTGELFF.

The V gene is TRBV6-5, the J gene TRBJ1-1; D possibly corresponds to TRBD1 (5 bases). The CDR3 totals 14 residues. Trimming took 2 bases from V and 0 from J, leaving 7 bases between them. The germline V gene has CDR1 MNHEY and CDR2 SVGAGI. Written as DNA, the CDR3 is TGTGCCAGCAGTTACAGACAGTTGAACACTGAAGCTTTCTTT. Amino acid sequence: CASSYRQLNTEAFF.

This clone was seen a handful of times. An end of the junction differs from the germline gene, which may be a read error. The gene calls are TRBV4-1 and TRBJ2-5; TRBD2 agrees at 8 bases. The CDR3 is 16 amino acids. From germline, CDR1 is MGHRA and CDR2 YSYEKL. CDR3 in DNA: TGCGCCAGCAGCAAAGAACCGGGACTAGGTAAAGAGACCCAGTACTTC. Amino acids: CASSKEPGLGKETQYF.

This chain joins TRBV11-2 and TRBJ1-2; unclear D gene. The CDR3 contains 15 residues. Germline CDR1 is SGHAT and CDR2 is FQNNGV. Trimming removed 3 bases at V and 3 bases at J, with 14 bases between. The CDR3 DNA sequence: TGTGCCAGCAGCTTGTCGGGGAGTATTGACTATGGCTACACCTTC. It specifies CASSLSGSIDYGYTF. Supplemented by reference TRBV11-2 and TRBJ1-2, the full variable domain reads EAGVAQSPRYKIIEKRQSVAFWCNPISGHATLYWYQQILGQGPKLLIQFQNNGVVDDSQLPKDRFSAERLKGVDSTLKIQPAKLEDSAVYLCASSLSGSIDYGYTFGSGTRLTVV.

The J gene is TRBJ1-1, the V gene TRBV5-6, with 8 positions matching TRBD1. Germline V gene sequence: CDR1 SGHDT, CDR2 YYEEEE. Trimming cost V 7 bases and J 7 bases; bases outside gene matches: 18. CDR3 length equals 16 residues. Written as DNA, the CDR3 is TGTGCCAGCCAGAGCGACAGGGGACCCATCCTGAGTGAAGCTTTCTTT. Translated: CASQSDRGPILSEAFF.

V gene TRBV4-1 combines with J gene TRBJ2-1; 8 bases match TRBD2. This CDR3 comprises 14 residues. The J segment lost 13 bases and the V segment lost 3 bases, leaving 11 bases of the junction unmatched. The germline V gene has CDR1 MGHRA and CDR2 YSYEKL. CDR3: CASSQDVFGLAQFF. CDR3 in DNA: TGCGCCAGCAGCCAGGACGTATTCGGACTAGCTCAGTTCTTC.

This clone was detected once. The chain carries TRBV27 and TRBJ2-1; 9 bases align to TRBD2. Germline CDR1 is MNHEY and CDR2 is SMNVEV (reference sequence). There are 16 residues in the CDR3. V lost 11 bases, J lost 0 bases, and 11 bases stayed unmatched. The CDR3 here is CAAAGSGSVSYNEQFF. The CDR3 region has the DNA TGTGCCGCAGCAGGTAGCGGGAGTGTCTCCTACAATGAGCAGTTCTTC.

The J gene is TRBJ2-7, the V gene TRBV5-1; 7 bases are shared with TRBD2. Germline V CDR1 and CDR2: SGHRS, YFSETQ. There are 16 residues in the CDR3. After removal of 0 bases from V and 3 bases from J, the junction contained 9 bases not matched to a gene. Written as DNA, the CDR3 is TGCGCCAGCAGCTTGGCCCCCGGAGCGGGAAACTACGAGCAGTACTTC. This gives the protein CASSLAPGAGNYEQYF.

The chain is built from TRBV28 and TRBJ1-5; unclear D gene. Trimming took 8 bases from V and 10 from J, leaving 15 bases between them. The CDR3 spans 12 residues. Germline CDR1 and CDR2: MDHEN and SYDVKM. The CDR3 nucleotides are TGTGCCAGCGGCCTTTCGGCGGCTCCCCAGCATTTT. Amino acids: CASGLSAAPQHF.

The chain is built from TRBV29-1 and TRBJ2-7; weak D call: TRBD2 (5 bases). Trimming stripped 3 bases from V and 4 bases from J, with 16 bases between. Looked up from germline, CDR1 is SQVTM and CDR2 is ANQGSEA. CDR3 size: 14 residues. DNA of the CDR3: TGCAGCGTTGATCTGGGGTCGTCGGGATACGAGCAGTACTTC. It specifies CSVDLGSSGYEQYF.

V and J are TRBV14 and TRBJ2-5, with 8 bases identical to TRBD1. The germline gives CDR1 SGHDN, CDR2 FVKESK. V shed 1 base, J shed 2 bases, and the junction held 6 bases outside the gene matches. This CDR3 is built from 16 residues. The CDR3 DNA reads TGTGCCAGCAGCCAAGTAGGCAGGGGGCAGCAAGAGACCCAGTACTTC. It translates to CASSQVGRGQQETQYF.

CDR3 nucleotide sequence: TGTGCCAGCAGTTTACCAGGGACAGGGTCCCACGAGCAGTACTTC. This translates into CASSLPGTGSHEQYF. The rearrangement uses TRBV28 and TRBJ2-7; 9 nucleotides match TRBD1. The CDR3 length is 15 residues. Germline lookup yields CDR1 MDHEN and CDR2 SYDVKM. Trimming removed 2 bases from V and 5 bases from J; junction bases left unmatched: 7.

The chain recombines TRBV6-6 with TRBJ2-2, with D possibly matching TRBD2 (5 bases). CDR1 is MNHNY, CDR2 SVGAGI, per germline (reference sequence). The V end lost 2 bases, the J end lost 1 base, and 11 bases lay between the germline ends. This CDR3 spans 16 amino acids. DNA of the CDR3: TGTGCCAGCAGTTACGGAGACGGGAAGAACACCGGGGAGCTGTTTTTT. Its translation: CASSYGDGKNTGELFF.

The rearrangement joins TRBV7-9 to TRBJ2-1; 12 bases match TRBD2. The germline V gene encodes CDR1 SEHNR and CDR2 FQNEAQ (reference sequence). Trimming removed 5 bases from V and 6 bases from J; junction bases left unmatched: 11. The CDR3 spans 17 residues. This chain's CDR3 is CASSPGTSGYGGNEQFF. CDR3 in DNA: TGTGCCAGCAGCCCAGGGACTAGCGGGTACGGGGGCAATGAGCAGTTCTTC.

The table lists this clone with a count of one. The genes are TRBV5-1 and TRBJ2-5; TRBD1 matches 7 bases. J lost 2 bases, V lost 0 bases, and 1 base had no gene match. The CDR3 has 14 residues. Germline V gene lookup returns CDR1 SGHRS and CDR2 YFSETQ. CDR3 bases: TGCGCCAGCAGCTTGGTGGGACAGCAAGAGACCCAGTACTTC. It is translated as CASSLVGQQETQYF.

The chain recombines TRBV7-2 with TRBJ1-4, with D possibly matching TRBD1 (5 bases). This CDR3 has 17 residues. Germline V gene lookup returns CDR1 SGHTA and CDR2 FQGNSA. The V end lost 2 bases, the J end lost 5 bases, and 18 bases lay between the germline ends. The CDR3 nucleotides are TGTGCCAGCAGCTTAATCCCCGGGGGGGAACTGAATGAAAAACTGTTTTTT. Its protein is CASSLIPGGELNEKLFF.

The chain has TRBV28 and TRBJ1-1, with D possibly matching TRBD1 (6 bases). There are 14 residues in the CDR3. CDR1 and CDR2 from the germline V gene are MDHEN and SYDVKM. Trimming removed 2 bases at V and 3 bases at J, with 10 bases between. CDR3 loop: CASSLGGRHTEAFF. As DNA, the CDR3 is TGTGCCAGCAGTTTAGGGGGCAGGCACACTGAAGCTTTCTTT.

Concerning this clone: A read error may produce the germline difference seen at one junction end. The V and J genes are TRBV7-7 and TRBJ2-3, with D maybe TRBD1 (5 bases). The CDR3 is 14 residues long. Per the germline V gene, CDR1 is SSHAT and CDR2 is FNYEAQ (reference sequence). The CDR3 coding sequence is TGTGCTAGCAGCTCGACAGCTAGCACAGATACGCAGTATTTT. It yields the protein CASSSTASTDTQYF.

The chain links TRBV7-8 to TRBJ2-2; 7 bases line up with TRBD1. Germline-derived CDR1 and CDR2 are SGHVS and FQNEAQ. The CDR3 is 15 amino acids. The junction had 8 bases not matched to a gene; V was cut back by 4 bases and J by 6 bases. The CDR3 sequence: CASSSRQGEAGELFF. CDR3 in DNA: TGTGCCAGCAGCTCTCGACAGGGCGAGGCCGGGGAGCTGTTTTTT.

The rearrangement links TRBV27 to TRBJ2-7; 9 bases agree with TRBD1. Germline V gives CDR1 MNHEY, CDR2 SMNVEV (reference sequence). The CDR3 is 14 amino acids. The ends lost 2 bases at V and 3 bases at J; junction bases unmatched: 2. CDR3 sequence (DNA): TGTGCCAGCAGTTTAACAGGGGGCGTCTACGAGCAGTACTTC. Protein sequence: CASSLTGGVYEQYF.

This sequence joins TRBV5-4 and TRBJ2-5, with a possible D match to TRBD2 (7 bases). The CDR3 runs to 16 residues. Trimming left V 0 bases short and J 2 bases short, with 14 bases between. Germline lookup yields CDR1 SGHNT and CDR2 YYREEE (reference sequence). CDR3 DNA sequence: TGTGCCAGCAGCTTGGTGGTCGGGGGGCCACAAGAGACCCAGTACTTC. Protein sequence: CASSLVVGGPQETQYF. Using reference TRBV5-4 and TRBJ2-5 for the parts outside the CDR3, the full variable domain is ETGVTQSPTHLIKTRGQQVTLRCSSQSGHNTVSWYQQALGQGPQFIFQYYREEENGRGNFPPRFSGLQFPNYSSELNVNALELDDSALYLCASSLVVGGPQETQYFGPGTRLLVL.

V usage is TRBV30 and J usage is TRBJ2-7, with 8 positions matching TRBD2. Per germline, CDR1 GTSNPN and CDR2 SVGIG (reference sequence). The ends lost 0 bases at V and 6 bases at J; junction bases unmatched: 7. The CDR3 length is 14 residues. CDR3 loop: CAWSVGRGDSEQYF. The CDR3 coding sequence is TGTGCCTGGAGTGTCGGGAGGGGGGACTCCGAGCAGTACTTC.

This chain joins TRBV19 and TRBJ1-1; 12 nucleotides line up with TRBD1. Trimming took 10 bases from V and 6 from J; bases not matched to a gene: 15. Per germline, CDR1 LNHDA and CDR2 SQIVND (reference sequence). This CDR3 is 16 amino acids long. The CDR3 DNA reads TGTGCCACGGACCCTTACCCGGGACAGGGGGCGGCTGAAGCTTTCTTT. Its translation is CATDPYPGQGAAEAFF.

This chain links TRBV5-1 with TRBJ2-5; 7 positions match TRBD2. Germline assignment: CDR1 SGHRS and CDR2 YFSETQ. V trimming: 0 bases; J trimming: 0 bases; junction bases outside the gene matches: 2. CDR3 length: 15 residues. The chain's CDR3 is CASSLGRGYQETQYF. The DNA of the CDR3 is TGCGCCAGCAGCTTGGGGCGGGGGTACCAAGAGACCCAGTACTTC.

This clone was counted only a few times. This chain joins TRBV10-3 and TRBJ1-2, with TRBD1 identical over 7 bases. The J segment lost 3 bases and the V segment lost 11 bases, leaving 12 bases of the junction unmatched. CDR1 is ENHRY, CDR2 SYGVKD, per germline. There are 14 residues in the CDR3. In DNA, the CDR3 is TGTGCCGCACACGGACAGGAGGGTGACTATGGCTACACCTTC. This gives the protein CAAHGQEGDYGYTF.

The rearrangement links TRBV19 to TRBJ1-1; the D gene is possibly TRBD1 (5 bases). The CDR3 is 15 amino acids. With 4 bases removed from V and 0 bases from J, the gap between germline ends came to 12 bases. Germline loops: CDR1 LNHDA, CDR2 SQIVND (reference sequence). As DNA, the CDR3 is TGTGCCAGTAGTACCCGACAGTGGATGAACACTGAAGCTTTCTTT. This codes for CASSTRQWMNTEAFF.